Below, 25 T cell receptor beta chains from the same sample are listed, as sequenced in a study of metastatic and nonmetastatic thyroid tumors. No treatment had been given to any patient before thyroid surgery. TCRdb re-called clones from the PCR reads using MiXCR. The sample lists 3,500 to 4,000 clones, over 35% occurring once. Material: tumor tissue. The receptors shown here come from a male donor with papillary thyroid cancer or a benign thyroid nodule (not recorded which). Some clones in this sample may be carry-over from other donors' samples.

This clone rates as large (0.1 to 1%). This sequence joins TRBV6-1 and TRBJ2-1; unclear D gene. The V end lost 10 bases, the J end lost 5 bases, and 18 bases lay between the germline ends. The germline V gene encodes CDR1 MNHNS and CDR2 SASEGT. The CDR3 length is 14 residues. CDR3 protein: CATQEVARDNEQFF. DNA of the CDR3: TGTGCCACCCAAGAGGTAGCCAGAGACAATGAGCAGTTCTTC.

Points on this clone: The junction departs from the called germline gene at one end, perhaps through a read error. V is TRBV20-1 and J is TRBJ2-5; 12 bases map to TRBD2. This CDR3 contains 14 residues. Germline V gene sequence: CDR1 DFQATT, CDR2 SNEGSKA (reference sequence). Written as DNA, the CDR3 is TGCAGTGCTAGCAAACTAGCGGGAGGAGAGACTCAGTACTTC. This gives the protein CSASKLAGGETQYF.

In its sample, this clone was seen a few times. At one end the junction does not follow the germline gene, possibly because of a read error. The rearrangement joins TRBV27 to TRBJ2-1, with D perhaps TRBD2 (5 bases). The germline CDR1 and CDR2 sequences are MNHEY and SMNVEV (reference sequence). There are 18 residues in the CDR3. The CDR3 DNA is TGTGCCAGCAGTTTACCTCGACTGGAGGTGATCTCCTACAATGGGCAGTTCTTC. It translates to CASSLPRLEVISYNGQFF.

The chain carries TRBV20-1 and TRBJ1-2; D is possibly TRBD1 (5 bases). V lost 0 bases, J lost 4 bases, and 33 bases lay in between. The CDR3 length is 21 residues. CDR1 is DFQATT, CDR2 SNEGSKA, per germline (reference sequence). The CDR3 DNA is TGCAGTGCTAGAGATTCGTTTTTTCGGCTGGTGGGCGGGGGAGATCTCTATGGCTACACCTTC. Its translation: CSARDSFFRLVGGGDLYGYTF.

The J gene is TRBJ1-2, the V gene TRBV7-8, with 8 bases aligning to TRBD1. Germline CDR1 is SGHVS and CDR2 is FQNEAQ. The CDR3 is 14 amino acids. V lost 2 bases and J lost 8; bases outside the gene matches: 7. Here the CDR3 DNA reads TGTGCCAGCAGCTTATCCGCGACAGGGGAGGGCTACACCTTC. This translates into CASSLSATGEGYTF.

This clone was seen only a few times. This chain's CDR3 is CASSEALSNQPQHF. The CDR3 DNA sequence: TGTGCCAGCAGTGAGGCGCTAAGCAATCAGCCCCAGCATTTT. The chain has TRBV2 and TRBJ1-5, with D hard to call. Germline CDR1 is SNHLY and CDR2 is FYNNEI. V gave up 3 bases and J gave up 1 base, with 7 bases separating them. The CDR3 length is 14 residues.

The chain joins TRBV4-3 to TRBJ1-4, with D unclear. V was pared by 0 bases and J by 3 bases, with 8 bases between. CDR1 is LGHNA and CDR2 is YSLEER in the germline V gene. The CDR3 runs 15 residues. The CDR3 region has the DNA TGCGCCAGCAGCCAAGATGGAATGTCTAATGAAAAACTGTTTTTT. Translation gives CASSQDGMSNEKLFF.

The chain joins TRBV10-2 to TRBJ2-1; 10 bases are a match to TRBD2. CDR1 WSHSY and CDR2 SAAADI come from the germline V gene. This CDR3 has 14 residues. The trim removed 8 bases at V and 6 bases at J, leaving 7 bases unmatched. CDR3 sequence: CASWSGRVSNEQFF. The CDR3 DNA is TGCGCCAGCTGGAGCGGGAGGGTGAGCAATGAGCAGTTCTTC.

The CDR3 nucleotides are TGTGCCAGCAGTGAAGCTACAGAGTCCTACGAGCAGTACTTC. Protein sequence: CASSEATESYEQYF. This chain joins TRBV6-1 and TRBJ2-7; D not resolved. The CDR3 contains 14 residues. Germline V lookup: CDR1 MNHNS, CDR2 SASEGT. Trimming left V 0 bases short and J 1 base short, with 7 bases between.

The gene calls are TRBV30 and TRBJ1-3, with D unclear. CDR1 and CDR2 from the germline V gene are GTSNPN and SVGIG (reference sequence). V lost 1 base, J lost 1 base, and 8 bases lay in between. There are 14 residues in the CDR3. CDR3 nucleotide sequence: TGTGCCTGGAGTGGAGGTGGGTCTGGAAACACCATATATTTT. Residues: CAWSGGGSGNTIYF.

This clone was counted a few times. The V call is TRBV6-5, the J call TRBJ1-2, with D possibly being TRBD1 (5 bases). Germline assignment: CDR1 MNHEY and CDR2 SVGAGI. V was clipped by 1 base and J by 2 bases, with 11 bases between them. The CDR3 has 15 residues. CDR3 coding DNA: TGTGCCAGCAGTTACTACAGAACAGGAAACTATGGCTACACCTTC. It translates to CASSYYRTGNYGYTF.

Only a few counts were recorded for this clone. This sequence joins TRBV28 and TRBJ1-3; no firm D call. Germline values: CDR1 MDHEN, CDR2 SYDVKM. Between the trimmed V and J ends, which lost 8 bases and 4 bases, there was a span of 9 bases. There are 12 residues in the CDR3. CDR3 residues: CASEGSGNTIYF. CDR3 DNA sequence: TGTGCCAGCGAAGGGTCAGGAAACACCATATATTTT.

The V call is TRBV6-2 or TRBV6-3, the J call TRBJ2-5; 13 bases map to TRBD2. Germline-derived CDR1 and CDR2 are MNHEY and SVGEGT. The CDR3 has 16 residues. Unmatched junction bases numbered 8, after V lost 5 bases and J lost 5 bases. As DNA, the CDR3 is TGTGCCAGCAGTCTGGGGACTAGCGGGATGGGGGAGACCCAGTACTTC. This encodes CASSLGTSGMGETQYF.

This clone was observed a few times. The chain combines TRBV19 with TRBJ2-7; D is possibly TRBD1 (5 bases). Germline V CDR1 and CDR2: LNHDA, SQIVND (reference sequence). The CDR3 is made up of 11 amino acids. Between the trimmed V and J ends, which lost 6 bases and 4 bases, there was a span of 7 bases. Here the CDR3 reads CASSSGYEQYF. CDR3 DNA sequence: TGTGCCAGTAGCTCAGGGTACGAGCAGTACTTC.

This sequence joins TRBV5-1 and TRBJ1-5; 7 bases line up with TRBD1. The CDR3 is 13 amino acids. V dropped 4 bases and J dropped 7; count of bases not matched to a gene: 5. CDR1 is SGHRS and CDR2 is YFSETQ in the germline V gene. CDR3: CASSRDRDQPQHF. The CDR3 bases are TGCGCCAGCAGCAGAGACAGGGACCAGCCCCAGCATTTT.

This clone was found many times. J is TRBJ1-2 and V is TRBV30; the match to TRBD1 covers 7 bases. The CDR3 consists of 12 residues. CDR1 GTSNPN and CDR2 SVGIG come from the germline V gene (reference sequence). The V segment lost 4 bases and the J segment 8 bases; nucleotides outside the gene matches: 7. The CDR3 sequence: CAWKGSGGGYTF. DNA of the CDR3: TGTGCCTGGAAGGGCTCAGGGGGAGGCTACACCTTC.

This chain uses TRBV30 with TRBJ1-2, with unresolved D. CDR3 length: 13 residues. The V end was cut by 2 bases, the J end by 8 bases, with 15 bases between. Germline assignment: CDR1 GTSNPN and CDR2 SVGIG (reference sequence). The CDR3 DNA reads TGTGCCTGGAGTTTGCCCCGAAGAGGCGGCTACACCTTC. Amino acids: CAWSLPRRGGYTF.

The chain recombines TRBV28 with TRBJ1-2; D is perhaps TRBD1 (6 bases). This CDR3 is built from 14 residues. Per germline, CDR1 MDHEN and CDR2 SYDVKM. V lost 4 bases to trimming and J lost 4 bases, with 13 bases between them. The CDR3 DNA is TGTGCCAGCAGTTCCCTACAGGGCAGCTATGGCTACACCTTC. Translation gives CASSSLQGSYGYTF.

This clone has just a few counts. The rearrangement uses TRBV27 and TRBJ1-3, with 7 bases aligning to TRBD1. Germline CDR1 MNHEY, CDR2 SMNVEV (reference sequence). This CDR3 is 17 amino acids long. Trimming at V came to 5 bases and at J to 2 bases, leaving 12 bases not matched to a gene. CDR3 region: CASSPSRGLVPGNTIYF. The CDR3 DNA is TGTGCCAGCAGTCCTTCCAGGGGGTTAGTCCCTGGAAACACCATATATTTT.

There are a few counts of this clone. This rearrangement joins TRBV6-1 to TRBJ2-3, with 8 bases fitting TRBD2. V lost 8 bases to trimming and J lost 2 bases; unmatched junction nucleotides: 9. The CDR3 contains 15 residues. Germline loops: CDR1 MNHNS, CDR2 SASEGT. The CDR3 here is CASDPLAGPTDTQYF. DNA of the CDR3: TGTGCCAGCGACCCCCTAGCGGGCCCCACAGATACGCAGTATTTT.

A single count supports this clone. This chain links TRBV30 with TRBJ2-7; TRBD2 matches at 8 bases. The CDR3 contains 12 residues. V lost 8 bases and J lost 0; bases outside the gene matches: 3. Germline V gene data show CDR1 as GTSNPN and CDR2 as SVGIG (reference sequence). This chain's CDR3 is CAGAGDSYEQYF. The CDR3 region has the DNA TGTGCCGGAGCGGGGGACTCCTACGAGCAGTACTTC. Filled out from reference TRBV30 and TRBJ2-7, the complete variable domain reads SQTIHQWPATLVQPVGSPLSLECTVEGTSNPNLYWYRQAAGRGLQLLFYSVGIGQISSEVPQNLSASRPQDRQFILSSKKLLLSDSGFYLCAGAGDSYEQYFGPGTRLTVT.

In DNA, the CDR3 is TGTGCCAGCAGCTTAACGATGGGACCGACACCCCTCCACTTT. It codes for CASSLTMGPTPLHF. The chain joins TRBV5-6 to TRBJ1-6, with TRBD1 as a possible D gene (5 bases). Germline-derived CDR1 and CDR2 are SGHDT and YYEEEE. V was pared by 2 bases and J by 11 bases, with 14 bases between. The length of the CDR3 is 14 residues.

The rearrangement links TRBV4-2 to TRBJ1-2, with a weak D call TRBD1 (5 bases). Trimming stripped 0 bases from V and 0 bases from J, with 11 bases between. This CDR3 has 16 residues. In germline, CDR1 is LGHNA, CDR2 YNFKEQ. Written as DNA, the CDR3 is TGTGCCAGCAGCCAAGAAATAGGGGCCGCTAACTATGGCTACACCTTC. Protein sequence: CASSQEIGAANYGYTF.

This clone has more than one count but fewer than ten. CDR3 nucleotide sequence: TGTGCCAGCAGTTACGCCGGGACAGGGGCAGGAAACTATGGCTACACCTTC. Encoded protein: CASSYAGTGAGNYGYTF. V and J are TRBV6-5 and TRBJ1-2; TRBD1 aligns across 10 bases. V lost 2 bases and J lost 2; bases outside the gene matches: 8. Per germline, CDR1 MNHEY and CDR2 SVGAGI. The CDR3 runs to 17 residues.

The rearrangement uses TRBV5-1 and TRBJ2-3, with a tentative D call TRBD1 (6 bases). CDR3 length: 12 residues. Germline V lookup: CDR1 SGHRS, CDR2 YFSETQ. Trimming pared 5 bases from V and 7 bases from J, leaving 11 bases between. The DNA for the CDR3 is TGCGCCAGCAGAGAAGGACAGCATACGCAGTATTTT. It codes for CASREGQHTQYF.